The clone carrying this TCR beta chain was seen a single time. No antigen is known for it. Individual cDNA molecules received unique molecular identifiers during library preparation. TCRdb ran MiXCR on the 5' RACE reads and lists one entry per CDR3 protein. The sample lists approximately 120,000 distinct CDR3 sequences; 14% to 15% were seen once. This sample was taken from a study of early T cells in non-severe SARS-CoV-2 infection. The study's findings and limits: Lookups in VDJdb leaned toward anti-spike CD8 responses and missed private and CD4 specificities.

CDR3 size: 14 residues. V usage is TRBV21-1 and J usage is TRBJ2-5. TRBV21-1 is marked as a pseudogene. Sequenced sample: whole blood. This TCR came from an adult who was a healthcare worker with PCR-confirmed SARS-CoV-2 infection or an uninfected control (not recorded which). The CDR3 sequence is CASSKGDNLRTQYF. In DNA, the CDR3 is TGTGCCAGCAGCAAAGGAGACAACCTCAGGACCCAGTACTTC.